This T cell receptor beta chain was sequenced in a study of identical twins. General study findings and limits: Researchers reported excess low generation probability among twin-shared out-of-frame alpha sequences. While abundant cord blood beta clonotypes carried fewer insertions, memory repertoires showed no such pattern. Conclusions rested on cross-sectional statistics rather than following the same donors.

Many counts were recorded for this clonotype. The antigen is undetermined. A single record per CDR3 protein comes from TCRdb applying MiXCR to the 5' RACE reads. The table has hundreds of thousands of distinct CDR3 sequences, 5.5% to 6.5% seen once. The trim removed 5 bases at V and 2 bases at J, leaving 16 bases unmatched. The germline CDR1 and CDR2 sequences are DFQATT and SNEGSKA (reference sequence). The CDR3 loop spans 17 amino acids. Healthy Caucasians alone served as donors. The receptor's source is a man younger than 30 in good health. The sequenced material came from naive T cells sorted from blood. J is TRBJ2-3 and V is TRBV20-1; 7 bases are a match to TRBD1. The CDR3 nucleotides are TGCAGTGCTTCGAAGACAGGGCCATCTCTCTTCACAGATACGCAGTATTTT. Translating gives CSASKTGPSLFTDTQYF.